Below are 5 T cell receptor beta chains sequenced from a single sample in a study of blood T cell repertoires in COVID-19 (dated by TCRdb to about 2020). Libraries were made using the immunoSEQ multiplex PCR assay. In its TCRdb copy, this immuneACCESS table keeps in-frame sequences only and misses some clones. Where compared with another copy, unresolved V genes explain less than half of these, and the others have no known cause. Within this sample are about 200,000 clones, with around 80% of them counted one time only. Roughly a fifth of the sample belongs to the ten largest clones. Sequenced input: peripheral blood. Receptors were obtained from a human donor in a cohort sampled during active COVID-19.

The chain joins TRBV5-8 to TRBJ2-3; D may be TRBD1 (6 bases). The germline V gene encodes CDR1 SGHTS and CDR2 YDEGEE. The CDR3 consists of 14 residues. The V end was cut by 2 bases, the J end by 4 bases, with 11 bases between. The CDR3 DNA is TGTGCCAGCAGCTTTGGACAGATTGCAGATACGCAGTATTTT. This encodes CASSFGQIADTQYF.

This clone was seen a single time. The chain is built from TRBV3-1 (or the pseudogene TRBV3-2) and TRBJ1-6; D uncertain. CDR3 size: 13 residues. Trimming pared 1 base from V and 13 bases from J, leaving 11 bases between. CDR1 and CDR2 (germline): LGHDT, YNNKEL (reference sequence). CDR3 bases: TGTGCCAGCAGCCAAGGTAGTGTATCCCCCCTCCACTTT. This gives the protein CASSQGSVSPLHF.

This clone was detected many times. Other nucleotide sequences in the sample specify the same CDR3. V gene TRBV5-1 combines with J gene TRBJ1-1; perhaps TRBD1 as D (5 bases). The CDR3 loop spans 16 amino acids. Between the trimmed V and J ends, which lost 1 base and 4 bases, there was a span of 17 bases. Germline CDR1 reads SGHRS; CDR2 reads YFSETQ. CDR3 nucleotide sequence: TGCGCCAGCAGCTTGAGGAGTGGCGGGGCGGGCACTGAAGCTTTCTTT. This encodes CASSLRSGGAGTEAFF. Combining the CDR3 with reference TRBV5-1 and TRBJ1-1 gives the whole variable domain KAGVTQTPRYLIKTRGQQVTLSCSPISGHRSVSWYQQTPGQGLQFLFEYFSETQRNKGNFPGRFSGRQFSNSRSEMNVSTLELGDSALYLCASSLRSGGAGTEAFFGQGTRLTVV.

The J gene is TRBJ2-7, the V gene TRBV19, with unresolved D. Trimming removed 6 bases from V and 0 bases from J, with 15 bases in between. In germline, CDR1 is LNHDA, CDR2 SQIVND (reference sequence). The CDR3 spans 15 residues. DNA of the CDR3: TGTGCCAGTAGCCCCCAGGCAGCAACCTCCTACGAGCAGTACTTC. As protein: CASSPQAATSYEQYF.

This chain uses TRBV5-1 with TRBJ2-3, with D hard to call. The V end was cut by 7 bases, the J end by 4 bases, with 19 bases between. CDR3 length equals 15 residues. Germline V gene data show CDR1 as SGHRS and CDR2 as YFSETQ. In DNA form, the CDR3 reads TGCGCCAGCGTCCGCCAGGAAGGTTCCCCAGATACGCAGTATTTT. It is translated as CASVRQEGSPDTQYF.